A selection of T cell receptor beta chains follows, all from one sample in a study of tumor and adjacent non-tumor tissue in lung cancer. TCRdb reanalysed the multiplex PCR reads using MiXCR and keeps one entry per CDR3 protein. This table holds around 39,000 distinct CDR3 sequences, approximately 61% found once. The sample comprised distant non-tumor lung tissue. The source is a man in his fifties with non-small cell lung cancer. Both conserved end residues are trimmed from each CDR3. Fields, in order: D gene, V gene, clone size, CDR3 protein. A D gene is named only where the DNA matches it firmly. The size of a clone is reported for some rows only, either as once, few or many, or as a class for expanded clones.

>TRBD1|TRBV5-4|many
ASSKQGAQETQY
>.|TRBV28|few
ASRPGPMAGEETQY
>TRBD2|TRBV5-1|few
ASSLDPSGSSSDTQY
>.|TRBV6-6|.
AGSPPELGSEKLF
>.|TRBV11-2|few
ASSLVGTNYGYT
>TRBD1|TRBV6-1|.
ASSEAGQVTRYEQY
>TRBD2|TRBV10-3|.
AISGTSGDSTDTQY
>.|TRBV28|.
ASSRSRGEQY
>TRBD2|TRBV11-3|.
ASNTGVAGYNEQF
>.|TRBV20-1|.
SANDQSREQY
>.|TRBV6-6|.
TSSCSPLALDEQF
>TRBD1|TRBV11-2|.
ASSLLLDSTGASVLT
>.|TRBV28|.
ASTKTLRNNSPLQ